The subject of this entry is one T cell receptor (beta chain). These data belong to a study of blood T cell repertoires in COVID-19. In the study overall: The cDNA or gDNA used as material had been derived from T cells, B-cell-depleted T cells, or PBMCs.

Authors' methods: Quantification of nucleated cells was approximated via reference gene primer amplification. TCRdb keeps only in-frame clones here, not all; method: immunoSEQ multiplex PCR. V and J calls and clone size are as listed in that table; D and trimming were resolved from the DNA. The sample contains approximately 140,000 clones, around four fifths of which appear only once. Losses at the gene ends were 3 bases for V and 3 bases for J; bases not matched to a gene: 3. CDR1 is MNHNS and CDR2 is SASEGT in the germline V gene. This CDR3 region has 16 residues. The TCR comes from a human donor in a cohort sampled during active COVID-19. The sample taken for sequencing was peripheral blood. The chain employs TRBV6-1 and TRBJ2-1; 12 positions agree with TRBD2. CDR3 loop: CASSERTSGVYNEQFF. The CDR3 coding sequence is TGTGCCAGCAGTGAGCGGACTAGCGGGGTCTACAATGAGCAGTTCTTC.